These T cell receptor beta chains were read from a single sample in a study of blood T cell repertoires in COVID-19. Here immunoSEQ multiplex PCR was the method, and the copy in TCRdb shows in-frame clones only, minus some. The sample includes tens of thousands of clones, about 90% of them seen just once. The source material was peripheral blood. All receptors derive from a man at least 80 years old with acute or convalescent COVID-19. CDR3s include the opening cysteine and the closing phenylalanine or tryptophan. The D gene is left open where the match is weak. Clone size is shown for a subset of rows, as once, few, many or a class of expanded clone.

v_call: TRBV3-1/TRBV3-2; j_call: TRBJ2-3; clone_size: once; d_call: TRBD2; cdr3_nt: TGTGCCAGCAGCCAAGCACTAGCGGAGGGCGTGGATACGCAGTATTTT; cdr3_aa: CASSQALAEGVDTQYF
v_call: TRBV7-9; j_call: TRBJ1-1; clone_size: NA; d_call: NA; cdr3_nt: TGTGCCAGCAGCCCGGGTGGCACTGAAGCTTTCTTT; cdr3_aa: CASSPGGTEAFF
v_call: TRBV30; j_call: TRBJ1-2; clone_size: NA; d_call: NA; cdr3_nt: TGTGCCTGGACTCTAGAGGGAGGAGGCTACACCTTC; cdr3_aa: CAWTLEGGGYTF
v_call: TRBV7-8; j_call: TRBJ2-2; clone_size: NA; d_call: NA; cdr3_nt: TGTGCCAGCAGCCCCGATGGAGTAGCGAACACCGGGGAGCTGTTTTTT; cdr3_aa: CASSPDGVANTGELFF
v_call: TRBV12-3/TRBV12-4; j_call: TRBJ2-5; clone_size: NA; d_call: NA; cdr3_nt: TGTGCCAGCAGACTACAAGAGACCCAGTACTTC; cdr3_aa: CASRLQETQYF
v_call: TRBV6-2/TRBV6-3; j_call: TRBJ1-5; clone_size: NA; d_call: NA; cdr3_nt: TGTGCCAGCAGTTACATGAGGAGTCAGCCCCAGCATTTT; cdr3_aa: CASSYMRSQPQHF
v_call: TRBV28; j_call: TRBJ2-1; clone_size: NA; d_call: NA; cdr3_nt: TGTGCCAGCAGTTTACCCCTAGGGCAGGGTGATGAGCAGTTCTTC; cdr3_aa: CASSLPLGQGDEQFF
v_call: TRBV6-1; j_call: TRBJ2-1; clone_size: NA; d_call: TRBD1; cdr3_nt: TGTGCCAGCAGTGAGGAAGGGGGGACAGGGGTGAGGAATGAGCAGTTCTTC; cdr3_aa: CASSEEGGTGVRNEQFF
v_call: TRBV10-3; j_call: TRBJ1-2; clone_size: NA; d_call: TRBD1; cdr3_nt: TGTGCCACCCAGACAGGGGCTAGCTATGGCTACACCTTC; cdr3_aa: CATQTGASYGYTF
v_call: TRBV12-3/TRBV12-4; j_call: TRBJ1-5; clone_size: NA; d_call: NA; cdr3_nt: TGTGCCAGCAGTCCCAGTGCCAATCAGCCCCAGCATTTT; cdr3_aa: CASSPSANQPQHF
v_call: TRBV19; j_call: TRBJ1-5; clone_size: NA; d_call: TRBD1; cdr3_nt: TGTGCCAGTACCATCGACAGGGGTTATCAGCCCCAGCATTTT; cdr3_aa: CASTIDRGYQPQHF
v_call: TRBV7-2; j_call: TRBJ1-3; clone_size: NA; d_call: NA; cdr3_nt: TGTGCCAGCAGCTTAGCTCTCGGGACTCCCGCTGGAAACACCATATATTTT; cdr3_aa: CASSLALGTPAGNTIYF
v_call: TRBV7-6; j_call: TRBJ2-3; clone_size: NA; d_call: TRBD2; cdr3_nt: TGTGCCAGCAGCCCCCTTAGCGGGGGAAGCACAGATACGCAGTATTTT; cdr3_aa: CASSPLSGGSTDTQYF
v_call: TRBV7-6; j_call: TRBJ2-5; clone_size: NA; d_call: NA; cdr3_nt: TGTGCCAGCAGCATACGACAGGTCCAAGAGACCCAGTACTTC; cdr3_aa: CASSIRQVQETQYF
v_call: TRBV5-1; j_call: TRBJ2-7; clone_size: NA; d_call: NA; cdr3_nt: TGCGCCAGCGGGACTGCCCTATCCTACGAGCAGTACTTC; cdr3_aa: CASGTALSYEQYF
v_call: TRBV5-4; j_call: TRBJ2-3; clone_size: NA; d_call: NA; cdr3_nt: TGTGCCAGCAGCTACAGGGCACTAAGCACAGATACGCAGTATTTT; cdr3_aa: CASSYRALSTDTQYF
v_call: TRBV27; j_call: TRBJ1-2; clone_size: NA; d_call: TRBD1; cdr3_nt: TGTGCCAGCAGCCCTACAGGGGGCGCATTTGGCTACACCTTC; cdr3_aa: CASSPTGGAFGYTF
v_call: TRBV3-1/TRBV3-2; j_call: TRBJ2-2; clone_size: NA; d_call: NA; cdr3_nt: TGTGCCAGCAGCCAACGTACCGGGGAGCTGTTTTTT; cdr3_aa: CASSQRTGELFF
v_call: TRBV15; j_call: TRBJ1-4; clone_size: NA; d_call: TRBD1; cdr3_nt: TGTGCCGCCAGCAGAGATCCAGGGGGCAGTGAAAAACTGTTTTTT; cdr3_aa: CAASRDPGGSEKLFF
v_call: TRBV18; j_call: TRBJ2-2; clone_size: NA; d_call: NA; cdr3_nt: TGTGCCAGCTCATCCCGACAGGGAGGAACCGGGGAGCTGTTTTTT; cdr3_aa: CASSSRQGGTGELFF
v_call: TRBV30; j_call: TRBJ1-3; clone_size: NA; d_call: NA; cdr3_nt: TGTGCCTCGGACAGCTCTGGGGGAAACACCATATATTTT; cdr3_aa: CASDSSGGNTIYF
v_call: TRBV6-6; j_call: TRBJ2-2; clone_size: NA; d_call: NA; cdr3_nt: TGTGCCAGCGGGCCTTCGAACACCGGGGAGCTGTTTTTT; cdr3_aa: CASGPSNTGELFF
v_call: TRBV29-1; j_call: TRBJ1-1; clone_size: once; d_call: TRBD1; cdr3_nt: TGCAGCGGCCGACAGGGGCCCCCGAACACTGAAGCTTTCTTT; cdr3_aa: CSGRQGPPNTEAFF
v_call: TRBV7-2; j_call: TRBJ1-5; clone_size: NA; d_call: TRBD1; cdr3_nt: TGTGCCAGCAGCCGGGGACAGTACAATCAGCCCCAGCATTTT; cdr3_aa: CASSRGQYNQPQHF
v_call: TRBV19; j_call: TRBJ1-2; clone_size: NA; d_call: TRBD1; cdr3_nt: TGTGCCAGTAGTCCCGGGACAGGGGCCGAGGCTAACTATGGCTACACCTTC; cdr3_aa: CASSPGTGAEANYGYTF
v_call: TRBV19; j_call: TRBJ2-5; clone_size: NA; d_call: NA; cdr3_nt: TGTGCCAGTAGTATCAATTCTGGACTGACACAAGAGACCCAGTACTTC; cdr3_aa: CASSINSGLTQETQYF
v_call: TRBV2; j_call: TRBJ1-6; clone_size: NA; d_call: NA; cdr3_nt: TGTGCCAGCAGTGCGGGATTCGATAATTCACCCCTCCACTTT; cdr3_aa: CASSAGFDNSPLHF
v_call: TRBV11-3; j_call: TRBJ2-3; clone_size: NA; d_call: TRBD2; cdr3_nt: TGTGCCAGCAGCCCTTATACTAGCGGGGGGGCCTCCGTCTCCACGCAGTATTTT; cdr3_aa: CASSPYTSGGASVSTQYF
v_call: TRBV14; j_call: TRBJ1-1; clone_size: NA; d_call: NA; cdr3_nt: TGTGCCAGCAGCCACTTAGGAGGGTTGGGCACTGAAGCTTTCTTT; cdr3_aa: CASSHLGGLGTEAFF
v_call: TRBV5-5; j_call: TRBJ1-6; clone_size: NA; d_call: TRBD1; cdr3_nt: TGTGCCAGCAGCACAACGGTGGGACAGGGGGTTTCACCCCTCCACTTT; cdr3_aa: CASSTTVGQGVSPLHF
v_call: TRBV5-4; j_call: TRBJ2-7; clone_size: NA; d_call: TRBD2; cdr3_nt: TGTGCCAGCAGCGCCGGACTAGCGAACTCCTACGAGCAGTACTTC; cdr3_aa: CASSAGLANSYEQYF
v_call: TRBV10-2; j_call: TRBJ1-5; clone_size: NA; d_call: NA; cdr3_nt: TGCGCCAGCAGTGAGAACCCGGGGGAGGTTAGCAATCAGCCCCAGCATTTT; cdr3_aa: CASSENPGEVSNQPQHF